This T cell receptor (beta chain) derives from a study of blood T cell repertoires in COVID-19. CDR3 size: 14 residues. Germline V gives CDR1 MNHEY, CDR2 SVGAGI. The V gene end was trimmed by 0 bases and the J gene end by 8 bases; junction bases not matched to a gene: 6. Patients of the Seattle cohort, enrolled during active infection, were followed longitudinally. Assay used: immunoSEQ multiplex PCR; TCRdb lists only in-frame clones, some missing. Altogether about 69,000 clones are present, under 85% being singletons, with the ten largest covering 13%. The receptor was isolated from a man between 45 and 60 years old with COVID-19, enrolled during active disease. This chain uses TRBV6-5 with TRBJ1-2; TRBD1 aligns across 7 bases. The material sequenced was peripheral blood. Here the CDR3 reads CASSYSVGGQGYTF. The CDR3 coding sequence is TGTGCCAGCAGTTACTCGGTGGGGGGACAGGGCTACACCTTC.